This TCR beta chain was sequenced in a study of T cells in localized non-small cell lung cancer. Points from the study as a whole: Adjacent lung tissue had a median approximately 57 of the top 100 clones found in the tumor. Higher blood T cell density went with longer overall survival. Sequence data derive from only one tumor region, so heterogeneity remains possible. Of the tissues analyzed, uninvolved adjacent lung showed maximal T cell clonality, greater than tumor.

The table came from immunoSEQ multiplex PCR; TCRdb's copy has only in-frame clones and leaves some out. The sample lists a few thousand clones; approximately 34% were seen once. V was clipped by 7 bases and J by 5 bases; unmatched bases: 6. Germline CDR1 and CDR2: SGDLS and YYNGEE. This CDR3 comprises 13 residues. This clone has more than one count but fewer than ten. What it binds is not known. This clonotype originated in a female donor older than 55 with stage I lung adenocarcinoma. The chain has TRBV9 and TRBJ2-1; 7 bases map to TRBD2. The sequencing used lung tumor tissue, collected before any cancer treatment. The CDR3 region has the DNA TGTGCCAGCGAACTAGCGAGAGACAATGAGCAGTTCTTC. Amino acid sequence: CASELARDNEQFF. The variable domain in full, completed from reference TRBV9 and TRBJ2-1, reads DSGVTQTPKHLITATGQRVTLRCSPRSGDLSVYWYQQSLDQGLQFLIQYYNGEERAKGNILERFSAQQFPDLHSELNLSSLELGDSALYFCASELARDNEQFFGPGTRLTVL.